This T cell receptor (beta chain) comes out of a study of spatial heterogeneity in lung cancer. This clonotype showed up many times. TCRdb called the 5' RACE reads again in MiXCR, with one record for every CDR3 protein. The sample carries around 110,000 distinct CDR3 sequences, 12% recorded once. Germline trimming cut 5 bases from V and 7 bases from J; bases unmatched to any gene: 7. CDR3 length: 14 residues. Germline loops: CDR1 SGHNT, CDR2 YYREEE (reference sequence). Time point described: blood at routine non-recurrence follow-up after resection. Sequencing was performed on whole RNA extracted from tumor and nontumor lung tissue, or from frozen PBMC, and the material was left unsorted.

This chain links TRBV5-4 with TRBJ2-1, with TRBD1 matching 9 bases. The sample in question was PBMCs, obtained at follow-up. The receptor was isolated from a male donor with early-stage non-small cell lung cancer. CDR3 amino acids: CASSLDRGGNEQFF. CDR3 bases: TGTGCCAGCAGTCTTGACAGGGGGGGAAATGAGCAGTTCTTC.